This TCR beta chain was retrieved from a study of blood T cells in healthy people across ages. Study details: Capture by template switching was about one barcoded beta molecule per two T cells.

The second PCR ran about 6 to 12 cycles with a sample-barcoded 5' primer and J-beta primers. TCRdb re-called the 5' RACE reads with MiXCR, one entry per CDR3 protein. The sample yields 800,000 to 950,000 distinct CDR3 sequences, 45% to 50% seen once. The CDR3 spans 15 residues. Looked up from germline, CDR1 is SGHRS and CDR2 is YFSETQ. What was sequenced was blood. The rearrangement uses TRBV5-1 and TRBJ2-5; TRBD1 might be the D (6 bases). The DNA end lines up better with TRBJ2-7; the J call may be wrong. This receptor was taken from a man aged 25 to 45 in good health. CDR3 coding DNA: TGCGCCAGCAGCCCACCCCAACAGGGTGGCTACGAGCAGTACTTC. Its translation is CASSPPQQGGYEQYF.